The T cell receptor beta chain described here comes from a study of CD8 T cells in ankylosing spondylitis. This clonotype was counted a few times. TCRdb passed the 5' RACE reads through MiXCR, listing each CDR3 protein once. The sample carries 250,000 to 300,000 distinct CDR3 sequences, about 18% recorded once. Germline loops: CDR1 LGHNA, CDR2 YSLEER. V lost 4 bases and J 4 bases, leaving 16 bases between the germline ends. This CDR3 region has 15 residues. The clonotype originates from a male donor with ankylosing spondylitis or in good health (not recorded which). Sequences were obtained from blood, either unsorted or a sorted T cell fraction (not recorded which). The chain has TRBV4-3 and TRBJ2-5; D may correspond to TRBD1 or TRBD2 (6 bases each). The CDR3 coding sequence is TGCGCCAGCAGCCCAATCGCTGGGGGGCTAGAGACCCAGTACTTC. Amino acid sequence: CASSPIAGGLETQYF.